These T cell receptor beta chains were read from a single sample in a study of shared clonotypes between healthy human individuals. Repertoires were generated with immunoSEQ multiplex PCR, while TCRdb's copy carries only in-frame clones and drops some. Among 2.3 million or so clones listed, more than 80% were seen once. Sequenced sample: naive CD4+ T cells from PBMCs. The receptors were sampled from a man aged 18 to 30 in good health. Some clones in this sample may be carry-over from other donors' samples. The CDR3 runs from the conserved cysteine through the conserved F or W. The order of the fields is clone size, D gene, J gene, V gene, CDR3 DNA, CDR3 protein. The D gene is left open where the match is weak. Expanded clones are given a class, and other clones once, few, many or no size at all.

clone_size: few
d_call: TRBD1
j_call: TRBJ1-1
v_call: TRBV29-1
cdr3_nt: TGCAGCGTCTCGGGACAGCCGAACACTGAAGCTTTCTTT
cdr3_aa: CSVSGQPNTEAFF

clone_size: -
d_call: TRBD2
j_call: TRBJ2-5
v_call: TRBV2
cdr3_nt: TGTGCCAGCAGCCCGCAAGTACTAGCGGGAGGGCCCGGGGAGACCCAGTACTTC
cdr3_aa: CASSPQVLAGGPGETQYF

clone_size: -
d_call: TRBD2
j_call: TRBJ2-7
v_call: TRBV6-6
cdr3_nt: TGTGCCAGCAGTTACTCGAAACTAGCGGAGGGGTACGAGCAGTACTTC
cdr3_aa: CASSYSKLAEGYEQYF

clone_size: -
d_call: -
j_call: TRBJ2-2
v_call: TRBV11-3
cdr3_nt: TGTGCCAGCAGCGCCAAGTGGGGCGGGGAGCTGTTTTTT
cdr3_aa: CASSAKWGGELFF

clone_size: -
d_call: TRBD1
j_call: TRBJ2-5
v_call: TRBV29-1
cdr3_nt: TGCAGCGTTGCAGGGACAGGGCAAGCAGGAGAGACCCAGTACTTC
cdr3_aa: CSVAGTGQAGETQYF

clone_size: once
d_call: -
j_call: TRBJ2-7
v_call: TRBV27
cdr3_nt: TGTGCCAGCAGGACCCTCTCCCCCTACGAGCAGTACTTC
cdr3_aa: CASRTLSPYEQYF

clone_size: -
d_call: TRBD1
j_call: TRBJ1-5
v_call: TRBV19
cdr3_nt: TGTGCCAGTAGCCGGACAGGGGGGGATCAGCCCCAGCATTTT
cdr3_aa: CASSRTGGDQPQHF

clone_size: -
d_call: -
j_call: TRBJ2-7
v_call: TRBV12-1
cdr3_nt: TGTGCCAGCAGCGTATTCAGGACTTGCCGAGTGGGGCAGTACTTC
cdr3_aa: CASSVFRTCRVGQYF

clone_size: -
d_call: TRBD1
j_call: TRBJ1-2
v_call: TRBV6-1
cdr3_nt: TGTGCCAGCAGCGGGACAGGGCTTTTGTATGGCTACACCTTC
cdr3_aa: CASSGTGLLYGYTF

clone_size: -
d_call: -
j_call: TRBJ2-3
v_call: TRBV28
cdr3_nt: TGTGCCAGCAGTTTATTTGCGGGAAAGTTGGATACGCAGTATTTT
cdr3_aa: CASSLFAGKLDTQYF

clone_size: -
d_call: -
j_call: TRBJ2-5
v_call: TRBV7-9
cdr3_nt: TGTGCCAGCAGCTCTAACAGGGTCCGAGAGACCCAGTACTTC
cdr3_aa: CASSSNRVRETQYF

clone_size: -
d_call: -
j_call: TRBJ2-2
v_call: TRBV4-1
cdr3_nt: TGCGCCAGCAGCCAAGAAAACCTCCGCAGGAGCACCGGGGAGCTGTTTTTT
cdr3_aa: CASSQENLRRSTGELFF